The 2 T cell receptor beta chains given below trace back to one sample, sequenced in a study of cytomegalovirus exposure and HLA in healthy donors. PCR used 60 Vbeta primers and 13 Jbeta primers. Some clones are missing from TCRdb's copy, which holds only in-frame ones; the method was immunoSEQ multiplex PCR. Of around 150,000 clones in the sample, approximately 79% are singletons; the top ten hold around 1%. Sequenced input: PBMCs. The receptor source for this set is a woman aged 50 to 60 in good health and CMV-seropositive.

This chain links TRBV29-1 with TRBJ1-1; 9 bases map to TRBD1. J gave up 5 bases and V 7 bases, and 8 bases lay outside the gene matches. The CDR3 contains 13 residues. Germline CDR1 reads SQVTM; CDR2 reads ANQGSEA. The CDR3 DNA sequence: TGCAGCGCTACGGGACAGGGAGGGACTGAAGCTTTCTTT. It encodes CSATGQGGTEAFF.

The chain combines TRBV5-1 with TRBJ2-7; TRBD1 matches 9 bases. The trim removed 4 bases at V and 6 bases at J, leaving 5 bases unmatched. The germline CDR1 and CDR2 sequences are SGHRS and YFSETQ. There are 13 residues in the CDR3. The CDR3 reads CASSEQGASEQYF. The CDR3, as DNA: TGCGCCAGCAGCGAACAGGGGGCTTCCGAGCAGTACTTC.